This note documents a single T cell receptor beta chain sequence. This sample was included in a study of low-dose radiotherapy and immunotherapy resistance in tumors. Looking at the study overall: Doses delivered to Cohort 2 were 1 Gy per fraction every two weeks, amounting to 13 Gy over 26 weeks. It was every two weeks, one day before radiation and immunotherapy, that intravenous cyclophosphamide 200 mg/m2 was given. Oral aspirin at 300 mg was taken daily by patients for four cycles, beginning on cycle 1 day 1.

All of the donors were given nivolumab, ipilimumab, aspirin, low-dose cyclophosphamide and low-dose radiotherapy as part of RACIN, a single-arm trial. First-strand cDNA used TRAV- and TRBV-specific primers, covering alpha and beta chains. The authors ran 15 to 25 PCR cycles to amplify TCRs with a constant-region primer and V-primer adapter. TCRdb re-called the reads with MiXCR, one entry per CDR3 protein. Among over 9,500 distinct CDR3 sequences listed, around three fifths were seen once. CDR1 is SGHNT and CDR2 is YENEEA in the germline V gene. The V gene end was trimmed by 4 bases and the J gene end by 5 bases; junction bases not matched to a gene: 8. CDR3 length: 15 amino acids.

This chain connects TRBV11-3 to TRBJ2-1; 7 nucleotides agree with TRBD2. The sequence was obtained from a human donor with advanced metastatic prostate, ovarian, gallbladder or colorectal cancer (not recorded which). This table probably holds off-target reads from a library built for another chain. This CDR3 reads CASSSRTSFNNEQFF. As DNA, the CDR3 is TGTGCCAGCAGCTCAAGGACTAGTTTTAACAATGAGCAGTTCTTC. Using reference TRBV11-3 and TRBJ2-1 for the parts outside the CDR3, the full variable domain is EAGVVQSPRYKIIEKKQPVAFWCNPISGHNTLYWYLQNLGQGPELLIRYENEEAVDDSQLPKDRFSAERLKGVDSTLKIQPAELGDSAVYLCASSSRTSFNNEQFFGPGTRLTVL.